The rows below give T cell receptor beta chains drawn from one sample of a study of cytomegalovirus exposure and HLA in healthy donors. Repertoires were generated with immunoSEQ multiplex PCR, while TCRdb's copy carries only in-frame clones and drops some. The table has 100,000 to 150,000 clones, nearly 90% seen once. The specimen was PBMCs. All receptors come from a woman aged 18-29 years in good health and CMV-seronegative. Each CDR3 is given with its conserved first and last residue. D genes are given only for firm matches.

.	TRBJ2-7	TRBV5-1	TGCGCCAGCAGCCTCTACTACGAGCAGTACTTC	CASSLYYEQYF
.	TRBJ1-1	TRBV5-8	TGTGCCAGCAGCCCCCGGGTGGACGGATGGGGAGGCACTGAAGCTTTCTTT	CASSPRVDGWGGTEAFF
TRBD1	TRBJ1-3	TRBV6-5	TGTGCCAGCAGGAGGGGGCCTGGAAACACCATATATTTT	CASRRGPGNTIYF
.	TRBJ2-7	TRBV5-1	TGCGCCAGCAGCGTCACAGCCAGCTACGAGCAGTACTTC	CASSVTASYEQYF
.	TRBJ1-2	TRBV7-9	TGTGCCAGCAGTCCCGGGAGGGGGATCCGGCAAAAAGGCTACACCTTC	CASSPGRGIRQKGYTF
.	TRBJ1-4	TRBV11-2	TGTGCCAGCAGAACCCTCGAGAGGAAGGGGCTTGGGAAACTGTTTTTT	CASRTLERKGLGKLFF
TRBD1	TRBJ1-3	TRBV9	TGTGCCAGCAGCGTAGGGTCCCCCAGGACAGGGAGAAACACCATATATTTT	CASSVGSPRTGRNTIYF
.	TRBJ1-2	TRBV29-1	TGCAGCGTTGACCGGGAGAGGGGCTACACCTTC	CSVDRERGYTF
.	TRBJ2-3	TRBV2	TGTGCCAGCAGTGAGAAGAATCGGGATACGCAGTATTTT	CASSEKNRDTQYF
TRBD2	TRBJ2-1	TRBV29-1	TGCAGCGTAGAGGATCCGAGGGGACTAGCGGGGGGGCCGAGCTCCTACAATGAGCAGTTCTTC	CSVEDPRGLAGGPSSYNEQFF